Listed below are T cell receptor beta chains from one sample, sequenced in a study of cytomegalovirus exposure and HLA in healthy donors. The protocol was immunoSEQ multiplex PCR, while the TCRdb copy is restricted to in-frame clones and leaves out a portion. Of around 230,000 clones in the sample, around 87% were seen once. The sequenced sample was PBMCs. The receptors were sampled from a young woman in good health and CMV-seropositive. Both conserved end residues are part of each CDR3.

J gene,V gene,CDR3 length,CDR3 protein
TRBJ2-7,TRBV2,13,CASSGEGSYEQYF
TRBJ2-5,TRBV4-1,16,CASSPGDGSLAGTQYF
TRBJ2-5,TRBV6-1,18,CASSEALLAGGPGETQYF
TRBJ2-5,TRBV7-9,14,CASSLIAGGETQYF
TRBJ2-2,TRBV5-1,14,CASSLVPSAGELFF
TRBJ2-7,TRBV4-1,17,CASSQGAGGLGQYEQYF
TRBJ2-1,TRBV5-1,15,CASSLVGTTYNEQFF
TRBJ2-7,TRBV6-5,14,CASSYWDRASEQYF
TRBJ1-5,TRBV19,19,CASSIDSRTGLESNQPQHF
TRBJ2-1,TRBV13,13,CASSLRDSNEQFF
TRBJ2-1,TRBV27,15,CASRIRQGQRNEQFF
TRBJ2-7,TRBV5-4,15,CASSRGLAGSYEQYF
TRBJ2-7,TRBV6-1,14,CASSELYRGLEQYF
TRBJ2-4,TRBV27,14,CASSLLEAKNIQYF